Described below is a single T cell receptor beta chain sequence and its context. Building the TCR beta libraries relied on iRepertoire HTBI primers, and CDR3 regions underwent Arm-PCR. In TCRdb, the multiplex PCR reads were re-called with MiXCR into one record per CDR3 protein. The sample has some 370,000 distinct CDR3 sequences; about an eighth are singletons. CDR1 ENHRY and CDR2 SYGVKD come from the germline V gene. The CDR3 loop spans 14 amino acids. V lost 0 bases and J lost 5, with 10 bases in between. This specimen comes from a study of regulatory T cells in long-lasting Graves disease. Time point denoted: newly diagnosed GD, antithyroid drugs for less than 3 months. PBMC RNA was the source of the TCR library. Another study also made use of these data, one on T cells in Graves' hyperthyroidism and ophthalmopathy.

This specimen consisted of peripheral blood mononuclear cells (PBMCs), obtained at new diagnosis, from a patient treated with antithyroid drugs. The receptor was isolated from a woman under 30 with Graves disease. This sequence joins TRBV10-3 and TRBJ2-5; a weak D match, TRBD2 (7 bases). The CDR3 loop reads CAISESGGQETQYF. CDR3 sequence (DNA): TGTGCCATCAGTGAGTCGGGGGGGCAGGAGACCCAGTACTTC.